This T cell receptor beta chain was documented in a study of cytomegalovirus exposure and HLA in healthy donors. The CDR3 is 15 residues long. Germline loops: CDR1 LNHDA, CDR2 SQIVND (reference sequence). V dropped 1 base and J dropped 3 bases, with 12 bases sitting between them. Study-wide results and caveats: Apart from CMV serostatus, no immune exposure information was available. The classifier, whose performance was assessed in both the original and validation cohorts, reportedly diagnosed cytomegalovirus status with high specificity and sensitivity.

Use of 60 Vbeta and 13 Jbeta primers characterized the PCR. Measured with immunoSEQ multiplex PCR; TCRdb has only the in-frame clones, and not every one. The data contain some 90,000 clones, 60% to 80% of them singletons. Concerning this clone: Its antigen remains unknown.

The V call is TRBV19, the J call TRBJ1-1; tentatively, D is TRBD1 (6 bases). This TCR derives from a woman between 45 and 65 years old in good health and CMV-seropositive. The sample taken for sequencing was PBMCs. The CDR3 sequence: CASSIGVGQHTEAFF. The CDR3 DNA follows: TGTGCCAGTAGTATAGGGGTTGGACAGCACACTGAAGCTTTCTTT.